This T cell receptor (beta chain) was retrieved from a study of blood T cell repertoires in COVID-19. For the study at large: Sources were T cells, B-cell-depleted T cells, or PBMCs; the material itself was cDNA or gDNA.

This clone was observed a single time. The data were produced by immunoSEQ multiplex PCR, yet TCRdb's version contains in-frame clones alone and is incomplete. The sample lists roughly 80,000 clones, over 80% occurring once. CDR3 length: 13 residues. Per germline, CDR1 SGHTA and CDR2 FQGTGA. The V and J ends lost 5 bases and 6 bases respectively, with 13 bases between them. This chain links TRBV7-3 with TRBJ1-2; a possible D gene is TRBD1 (5 bases). Sequencing input: peripheral blood. The receptor was derived from a human donor in a cohort sampled during active COVID-19. CDR3 residues: CASSAGRGDGYTF. The CDR3 DNA reads as TGTGCCAGCAGCGCCGGGCGGGGCGATGGCTACACCTTC.